This T cell receptor (beta chain) emerged from a study of T cell responses to AZD1222 COVID-19 vaccine. CDR3 size: 13 residues. V was pared by 3 bases and J by 4 bases, with 10 bases between. Germline CDR1 reads SGDLS; CDR2 reads YYNGEE. Generated by immunoSEQ multiplex PCR, the TCRdb table keeps only in-frame clones and is missing some. There are some 100,000 clones in the sample; about 87% occur only once, and around 3.8% lies in the top ten. Specimen: peripheral blood, collected on day 0 of MenACWY control vaccination. The clonotype was recovered from an adult in good health. V gene TRBV9 combines with J gene TRBJ1-2; TRBD1 might be the D (6 bases). The CDR3 DNA reads TGTGCCAGCAGCGAAACAGGGTTCTATGGCTACACCTTC. Amino acid sequence: CASSETGFYGYTF.